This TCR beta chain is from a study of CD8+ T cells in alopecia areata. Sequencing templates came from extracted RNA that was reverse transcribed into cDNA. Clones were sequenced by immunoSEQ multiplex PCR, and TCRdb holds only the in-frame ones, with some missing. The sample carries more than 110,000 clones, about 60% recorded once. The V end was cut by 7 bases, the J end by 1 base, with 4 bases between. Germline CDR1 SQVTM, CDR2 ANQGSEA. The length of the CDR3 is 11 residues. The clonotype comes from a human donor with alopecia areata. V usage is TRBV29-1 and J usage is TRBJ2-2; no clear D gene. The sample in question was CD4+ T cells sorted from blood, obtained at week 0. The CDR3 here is CSAKNTGELFF. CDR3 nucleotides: TGCAGCGCCAAGAACACCGGGGAGCTGTTTTTT.